The rows below give T cell receptor beta chains drawn from one sample of a study of cytomegalovirus exposure and HLA in healthy donors. Libraries were prepared by immunoSEQ multiplex PCR; TCRdb keeps only in-frame clonotypes and omits some of them. The table shows approximately 160,000 clones, with about 77% occurring only once. What was sequenced was PBMCs. These receptors originate from a male donor in good health and CMV-seropositive. Both conserved end residues are part of each CDR3. D genes are given only for firm matches. Size tells how often a clone was seen (once, few, many) or the class of an expanded clone, and some rows leave it out.

j_call v_call clone_size d_call cdr3_aa cdr3_nt
TRBJ1-1 TRBV6-5 NA NA CASSYSGAPTNTEAFF TGTGCCAGCAGTTACTCAGGGGCCCCAACGAACACTGAAGCTTTCTTT
TRBJ2-2 TRBV5-1 NA NA CASSLGPTESTGELFF TGCGCCAGCAGCTTAGGCCCGACAGAGTCCACCGGGGAGCTGTTTTTT
TRBJ1-4 TRBV10-3 few NA CAISQNEKLFF TGTGCCATCAGTCAGAATGAAAAACTGTTTTTT
TRBJ1-1 TRBV5-1 few TRBD1 CASSLEGANTEAFF TGCGCCAGCAGCTTGGAGGGGGCGAACACTGAAGCTTTCTTT
TRBJ2-3 TRBV25-1 once TRBD2 CASSEYMAGGRTDTQYF TGTGCCAGCAGTGAATATATGGCGGGGGGACGCACAGATACGCAGTATTTT
TRBJ2-5 TRBV7-3 NA NA CASSLRGGPQETQYF TGTGCCAGCAGCTTAAGGGGGGGCCCCCAAGAGACCCAGTACTTC
TRBJ1-1 TRBV30 few NA CAWNQGGTEAFF TGTGCCTGGAATCAGGGAGGCACTGAAGCTTTCTTT
TRBJ1-2 TRBV12-2 NA NA CASRLCGRGKDRGCGYTF TGTGCAAGTCGCTTGTGCGGTAGGGGCAAGGACAGGGGATGTGGCTACACCTTC
TRBJ1-1 TRBV27 NA NA CASSLSRAGLNTEAFF TGTGCCAGCAGTTTATCGAGAGCAGGCTTGAACACTGAAGCTTTCTTT
TRBJ2-3 TRBV27 NA TRBD2 CASSLTPRTSGGDFESTQYF TGTGCCAGCAGTTTAACCCCCCGGACTAGCGGGGGGGATTTTGAGTCTACGCAGTATTTT
TRBJ2-1 TRBV4-1 NA TRBD2 CASSQDRLAGGYNEQFF TGCGCCAGCAGCCAAGATAGGCTCGCGGGAGGCTACAATGAGCAGTTCTTC
TRBJ1-1 TRBV9 NA TRBD1 CASSRHRGLNTEAFF TGTGCCAGCAGCCGACACAGGGGGCTGAACACTGAAGCTTTCTTT
TRBJ1-1 TRBV19 NA TRBD1 CASSRQGQDEAFF TGTGCCAGTAGTAGACAGGGACAAGATGAAGCTTTCTTT
TRBJ2-5 TRBV27 NA TRBD1 CASSLYRGEETQYF TGTGCCAGCAGTTTGTACAGGGGTGAAGAGACCCAGTACTTC
TRBJ2-5 TRBV7-9 NA TRBD1 CASSLDRGQTQYF TGTGCCAGCAGCTTAGACAGGGGGCAAACCCAGTACTTC
TRBJ1-1 TRBV9 NA NA CASSAIDGGALTFF TGTGCCAGCAGCGCAATCGACGGAGGTGCTTTAACTTTCTTT
TRBJ2-3 TRBV19 NA NA CASSELPGGTDTQYF TGTGCCAGTAGTGAGCTGCCTGGTGGCACAGATACGCAGTATTTT
TRBJ2-5 TRBV14 NA TRBD1 CASSRNRGETQYF TGTGCCAGCAGCCGGAACAGGGGAGAGACCCAGTACTTC
TRBJ2-7 TRBV10-3 NA TRBD1 CAISEGDRLPYEQYF TGTGCCATCAGTGAGGGGGACAGGCTACCCTACGAGCAGTACTTC
TRBJ2-5 TRBV6-6 NA NA CASSDQGGEETQYF TGTGCCAGCAGCGATCAGGGCGGTGAAGAGACCCAGTACTTC
TRBJ2-1 TRBV7-6 few NA CASSNGQGSYNEQFF TGTGCCAGCAGCAACGGGCAGGGGAGCTACAATGAGCAGTTCTTC
TRBJ2-5 TRBV19 NA NA CASSINRAETQYF TGTGCCAGTAGTATAAACAGGGCGGAGACCCAGTACTTC
TRBJ2-7 TRBV5-6 NA NA CASSLTGNYEQYF TGTGCCAGCAGCTTGACAGGCAACTACGAGCAGTACTTC
TRBJ1-1 TRBV7-9 NA NA CASSLAGGMNTEAFF TGTGCCAGCAGCTTAGCGGGGGGAATGAACACTGAAGCTTTCTTT
TRBJ1-1 TRBV19 NA TRBD1 CASTLGQGNTEAFF TGTGCCAGTACCCTGGGACAGGGGAACACTGAAGCTTTCTTT
TRBJ1-2 TRBV30 NA NA CAWRPEKTANYGYTF TGTGCCTGGAGACCCGAAAAAACAGCTAACTATGGCTACACCTTC